This T cell receptor beta chain was sequenced during a study of T cells in Graves' hyperthyroidism and ophthalmopathy. CDR3 length equals 17 residues. Looked up from germline, CDR1 is DFQATT and CDR2 is SNEGSKA (reference sequence). Trimming took 0 bases from V and 6 from J; bases not matched to a gene: 12. Diagnosis rested on symptoms, serum thyroxine and TRAb, thyroid ultrasound, and orbital computed tomography. Authors of the study amplified TCR beta CDR3 regions from RNA transcripts. Using the HTBI primer set, a first-round RT-PCR was run on the TCR CDR3. TCRdb re-analysed the multiplex PCR reads in MiXCR, keeping a single row per CDR3 protein. This sample has around 600,000 distinct CDR3 sequences, with 11% to 15% found just once.

The sample taken for sequencing was blood. The receptor was isolated from a woman younger than 35 with Graves' ophthalmopathy. The chain employs TRBV20-1 and TRBJ2-1; 9 nucleotides agree with TRBD2. The DNA of the CDR3 is TGCAGTGCTAGAGATCATAACGGCGGGAGGGCCGTCAATGAGCAGTTCTTC. Amino acids: CSARDHNGGRAVNEQFF.